This TCR beta chain stems from a study of blood T cell repertoires in COVID-19. Study summary: In each case, the material was cDNA or gDNA derived from T cells, B-cell-depleted T cells, or PBMCs.

CDR1 is SGHRS, CDR2 YFSETQ, per germline. This CDR3 has 14 amino acids. V shed 1 base and J shed 3 bases, with 10 bases lying between them. The authors' processing: The authors estimated nucleated cell counts from reference gene primer amplification. Method: immunoSEQ multiplex PCR; TCRdb's copy keeps in-frame clones and lacks some. That table furnishes V, J and clone size, whereas the DNA furnished D and trimming. This sample yields around 140,000 clones, of which 70% to 90% are seen a single time; roughly 2.5% belongs to the top ten. Sequenced material: peripheral blood. This TCR derives from a human donor with acute or convalescent COVID-19. The donor label of this sample is uncertain. This chain links TRBV5-1 with TRBJ1-1, with D perhaps matching TRBD1 (6 bases). The CDR3 spells CASSLLAGDTEAFF. The DNA of the CDR3 is TGCGCCAGCAGCTTGCTAGCAGGGGACACTGAAGCTTTCTTT.